This T cell receptor beta chain is drawn from a study of CD8 T cells in Susac syndrome. Study findings and constraints: Only a relatively small number of individuals were included in the TCR sequencing and HLA analysis.

Per germline, CDR1 GTSNPN and CDR2 SVGIG (reference sequence). Trimming pared 6 bases from V and 1 base from J, leaving 13 bases between. There are 14 residues in the CDR3. This clonotype was detected only once. Its target is unknown. High-throughput TCR beta sequencing covered peripheral CD8+ and CD4+ T cells. Reverse transcription used roughly 0.5 to 1 ug RNA and random hexamers. Multiplex PCR with immunoSEQ amplified the TCR beta CDR3 across 54 Vbeta and 13 Jbeta. TCRdb re-called the immunoSEQ multiplex PCR reads through MiXCR, storing one row per CDR3 protein. Of about 190,000 distinct CDR3 sequences detected, roughly 94% appear once; the ten largest clones hold about 0.094%.

The sequenced sample was CD4+ T cells from PBMCs. The rearrangement joins TRBV30 to TRBJ2-1, with no clear D. This receptor was taken from a human donor in good health. CDR3 sequence: CACQARRSYNEQFF. CDR3 sequence (DNA): TGTGCCTGTCAAGCTAGACGGTCCTACAATGAGCAGTTCTTC.